The T cell receptor beta chain under discussion was sequenced for a study of blood T cell repertoires in COVID-19. Overall study context: PBMCs, B-cell-depleted T cells, or T cells were the source of the cDNA or gDNA that made up the material.

The protocol was immunoSEQ multiplex PCR, while the TCRdb copy is restricted to in-frame clones and leaves out a portion. Of approximately 300,000 clones in the sample, 70% to 90% were seen once. This clone was seen a few times. Everyone who took part was roughly 18 to 89 years old, and they came from about 23 US areas. What the recovered Cohort 3 donors had was two negative PCRs, clearance, or symptom resolution. The germline V and J ends were trimmed by 2 bases and 8 bases, with 9 bases remaining between them. Per germline, CDR1 MNHNS and CDR2 SASEGT. This CDR3 contains 12 residues. This receptor was obtained from a woman in her twenties or thirties who had recovered from COVID-19. What was sequenced was PBMCs or T cells enriched from blood (not recorded which). The J gene is TRBJ1-2, the V gene TRBV6-1; D remains unclear. In nucleotides, the CDR3 is TGTGCCAGCAGTGAACCCGGTTCCGGCTACACCTTC. Protein sequence: CASSEPGSGYTF.